The T cell receptor (beta chain) under discussion was sequenced for a study of blood T cells in healthy people across ages. Study-wide results and caveats: Naive CD4+ cell counts and diversity both ran higher in long-lived than in aged donors.

This clonotype was observed a handful of times. What it recognizes is unknown. It was with a sample-barcoded 5' primer and a J-beta primer mix that a second PCR of about 6 to 12 cycles was run. TCRdb used MiXCR to reprocess the 5' RACE reads, holding one entry per CDR3 protein. The sample yields about 730,000 distinct CDR3 sequences, 40% to 45% seen once. Every participating donor contributed roughly 10 milliliters of peripheral blood through a draw. In germline, CDR1 is SQVTM, CDR2 ANQGSEA. Trimming stripped 4 bases from V and 2 bases from J, with 13 bases between. The CDR3 is made up of 14 amino acids.

Sequenced sample: blood. This clonotype originated in a woman aged 55-69 years in good health. The J gene is TRBJ2-3, the V gene TRBV29-1, with TRBD2 as a possible D gene (6 bases). CDR3 loop: CSVGSGLPTDTQYF. The CDR3 DNA reads TGCAGCGTTGGCTCCGGACTACCCACAGATACGCAGTATTTT.